The source of this T cell receptor (beta chain) is a study of cytomegalovirus exposure and HLA in healthy donors. PCR amplification relied on 60 Vbeta primers (plus 13 Jbeta primers). The protocol was immunoSEQ multiplex PCR, while the TCRdb copy is restricted to in-frame clones and leaves out a portion. The sample includes about 150,000 clones, 65% to 85% of them seen just once. Notes on this clone: What it binds is not known.

Points from the study as a whole: When a later analysis compared HLA-associated TCR beta chains with equally common others, the HLA-associated chains turned out to be more clonally expanded and to have lower generation probabilities. The dataset shows that most TCR sequences were rare, while some public TCRs occurred in many donors.

The CDR3 runs to 16 residues. Trimming cost V 5 bases and J 8 bases; bases outside gene matches: 8. Looked up from germline, CDR1 is SGHTA and CDR2 is FQGTGA. Sequences were obtained from PBMCs. The source of this sequence is a man younger than 35 in good health and CMV-seronegative. The V call is TRBV7-3, the J call TRBJ2-1, with TRBD2 matching 14 bases. The CDR3 here is CASSPWTSGGHDEQFF. The CDR3 DNA reads TGTGCCAGCAGCCCCTGGACTAGCGGGGGGCACGATGAGCAGTTCTTC.